This T cell receptor (beta chain) came from a study of cytomegalovirus exposure and HLA in healthy donors. A word on this clone: Antigen: not known.

Among the donors, all were healthy bone marrow donors. PCR amplification relied on 60 Vbeta primers (plus 13 Jbeta primers). Profiled with immunoSEQ multiplex PCR; TCRdb holds only in-frame clones, not every one. The sample has about 120,000 clones; over 60% are singletons. Broader study findings: Reportedly, cytomegalovirus status was diagnosed with high sensitivity and specificity. A list of 150 to 200 TCR beta chains associated with cytomegalovirus was given. A later analysis, which compared TCR beta chains of equal frequency, found the HLA-associated ones more clonally expanded.

The sequence derives from a man aged 18 to 30 in good health and CMV-seropositive. Sequencing was done on a sample of PBMCs.

Here the CDR3 reads CASSSQGAGYEQYF. Written as DNA, the CDR3 is TGTGCCAGCAGCTCACAGGGGGCGGGATACGAGCAGTACTTC. The V call is TRBV5-4, the J call TRBJ2-7; TRBD1 aligns across 9 bases. Germline values: CDR1 SGHNT, CDR2 YYREEE (reference sequence). This CDR3 spans 14 amino acids. J lost 4 bases, V lost 3 bases, and 5 bases had no gene match.